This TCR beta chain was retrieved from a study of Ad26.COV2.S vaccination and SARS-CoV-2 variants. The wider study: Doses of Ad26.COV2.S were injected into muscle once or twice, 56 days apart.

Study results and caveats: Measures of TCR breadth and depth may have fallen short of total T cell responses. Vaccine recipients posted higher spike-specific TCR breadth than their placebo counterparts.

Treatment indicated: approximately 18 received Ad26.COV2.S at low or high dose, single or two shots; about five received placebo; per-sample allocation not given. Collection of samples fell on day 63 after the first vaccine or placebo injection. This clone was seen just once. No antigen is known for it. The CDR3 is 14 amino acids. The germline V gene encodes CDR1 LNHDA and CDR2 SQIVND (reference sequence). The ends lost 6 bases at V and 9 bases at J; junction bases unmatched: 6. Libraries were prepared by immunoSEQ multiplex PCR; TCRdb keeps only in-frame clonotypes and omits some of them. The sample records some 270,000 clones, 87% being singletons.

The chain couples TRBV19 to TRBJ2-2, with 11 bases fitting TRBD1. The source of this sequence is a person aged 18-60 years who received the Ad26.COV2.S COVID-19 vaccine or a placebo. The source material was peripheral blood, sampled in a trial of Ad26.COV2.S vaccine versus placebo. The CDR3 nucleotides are TGTGCCAGTAGCAGGGACAGGGGGATCTGGGAGCTGTTTTTT. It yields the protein CASSRDRGIWELFF.